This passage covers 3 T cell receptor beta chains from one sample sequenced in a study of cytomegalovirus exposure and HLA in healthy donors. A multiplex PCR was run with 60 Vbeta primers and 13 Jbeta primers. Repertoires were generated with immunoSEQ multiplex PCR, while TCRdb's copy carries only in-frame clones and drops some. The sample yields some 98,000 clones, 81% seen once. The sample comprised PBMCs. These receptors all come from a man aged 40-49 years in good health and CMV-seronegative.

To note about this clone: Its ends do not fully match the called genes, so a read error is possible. The CDR3 reads CASILWSSNEQFF. In DNA form, the CDR3 reads TGTGCCAGCATCTTATGGAGCAGCAATGAGCAGTTCTTC. V gene TRBV7-9 combines with J gene TRBJ2-1; D gene unclear. The CDR3 extends over 13 amino acids. Germline CDR1 SEHNR, CDR2 FQNEAQ (reference sequence).

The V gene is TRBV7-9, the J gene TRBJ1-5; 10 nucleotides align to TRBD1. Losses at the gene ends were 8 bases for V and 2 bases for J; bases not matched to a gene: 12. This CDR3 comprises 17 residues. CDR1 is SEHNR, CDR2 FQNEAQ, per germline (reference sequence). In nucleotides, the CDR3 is TGTGCCAGCGGTTTTGGGACAGGGGATTTTGGCAATCAGCCCCAGCATTTT. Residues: CASGFGTGDFGNQPQHF.

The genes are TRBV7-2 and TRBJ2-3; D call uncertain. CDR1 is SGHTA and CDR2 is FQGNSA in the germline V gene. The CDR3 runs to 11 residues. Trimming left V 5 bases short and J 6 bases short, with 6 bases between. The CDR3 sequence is CASSPLDTQYF. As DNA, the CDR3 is TGTGCCAGCAGCCCCCTTGATACGCAGTATTTT.